This T cell receptor beta chain was retrieved from a study of PD-1 blockade in classical Hodgkin lymphoma (dated by TCRdb to the early 2020s). Looking at the study overall: Nivolumab dosing was 3 mg/kg intravenously every 2 weeks, continuing until either disease progression or unacceptable toxicity. A peripheral blood immune signature of response to PD-1 blockade in classical Hodgkin lymphoma was defined using TCR beta sequencing and CyTOF.

General conclusions and limits of the study: Only a single clinical trial cohort was studied, and what caused the repertoire differences, possibly disease activity or prior therapy, remained undefined. Trial patients achieving complete response had baseline diversity similar to newly diagnosed patients, whereas partial responders and progressors had significantly lower diversity. By C4D1, a significant rise was seen in CD4+ TCR diversity but not in CD8+ TCR diversity (p=0.0027 vs p=0.16), and the rise was most apparent among complete responders (p=0.02). Baseline TCR diversity was reported to be lower in newly diagnosed patients than in healthy donors, and even lower in relapsed/refractory patients. Patients starting nivolumab less than 1 year after ASCT had lower diversity and were excluded from later analyses to avoid confounding by immune reconstitution.

The V end gives up 3 bases and the J end 0 bases, leaving 2 bases in the junction not matched to a gene. The CDR3 spans 15 residues, from the cysteine through the phenylalanine. Kept here is only the CDR3 DNA, which spans 45 bases and is read in frame from base 1. Taken from the germline V gene, the CDR1 and CDR2 loops are SGDLS and YYNGEE. Of note for this clone: Its recognized antigen is unknown. Per-base quality was not reported, and no clone a single base away is much larger than it.

Genomic DNA was isolated using the Qiagen DNeasy kit from unsorted PBMCs as well as from negatively selected CD4+ and CD8+ fractions. Amplification of TCR beta CDR3 regions was done by immunoSEQ multiplex PCR with primers that anneal to V and J segments. A synthetic immune receptor repertoire was used to minimize amplification bias, and remaining bias was computationally removed after sequencing. Per the original workflow: Repertoire diversity was quantified as the Shannon entropy index using custom Python scripts. Unsorted, CD4+ and CD8+ repertoires were analyzed separately, except for combined analyses in which CD4+ and CD8+ sequences were merged in silico. A clone counted as expanded when the clone's frequency after treatment rose at least 2-fold relative to C1D1, and clones undetected at baseline were given a pseudocount of 0.5. Clones with 0 or 1 copy at C1D1 were defined as singleton clones, while clones with 2 or more copies were defined as non-singleton clones. By matching protein sequences in sorted samples from the same patient, clones expanded in unsorted samples were annotated as CD4+, CD8+ or unknown. Wilcoxon tests on paired samples were used to test diversity changes from C1D1 to C4D1. The source is immuneACCESS, and TCRdb retained only in-frame sequences with V and J called. Part of the clones is not carried over; for the studies checked, unresolved V genes explain less than half of this, and the remainder is unexplained. V, J and clone size derive from that table, while D and trimming were established from the DNA sequence. The sample contains over 50,000 clones, 86% of them found a single time. The ten biggest clones cover approximately 6.5% of the sample.

This specimen's time point label, per the study, means: cycle 4 day 1 (C4D1), after 6 weeks of nivolumab. Relapse after autologous stem cell transplantation had occurred in all trial patients, and cohorts A, B and C were distinguished by prior brentuximab vedotin exposure. The trial cohort was composed of approximately 56 patients with relapsed/refractory classical Hodgkin lymphoma, for whom complete response, partial response or progressive disease was recorded as best overall response. In the multi-cohort phase II CheckMate 205 trial, trial patients received single-agent nivolumab. An independent review committee assessed best overall response by applying the 2007 International Working Group response criteria. Trial PBMCs were obtained immediately prior to nivolumab initiation (C1D1) and on therapy at cycle 2 day 1 and cycle 4 day 1. Peripheral blood was collected in 8 mL Vacutainer Cell Preparation Tubes, from which PBMCs were isolated by centrifugation and then cryopreserved.

The sequence joins TRBV9 to TRBJ1-3; TRBD1 aligns with 8 central bases. The source is a human donor with classical Hodgkin lymphoma. This specimen was peripheral blood mononuclear cells (PBMCs), taken before the fourth cycle of nivolumab. CDR3 reads: CASSAGTGSGNTIYF. The sequenced DNA is TGTGCCAGCAGCGCAGGGACAGGCTCTGGAAACACCATATATTTT.